The 6 T cell receptor beta chains listed next were all sequenced from one sample in a study of blood T cell repertoires in COVID-19. The assay was immunoSEQ multiplex PCR, and TCRdb's table has in-frame clones only and misses some. This table holds about 24,000 clones, roughly 89% found once. What was sequenced was peripheral blood. These receptor sequences come from a woman aged 70-85 years with active COVID-19.

The chain links TRBV18 to TRBJ1-5; no firm D call. The V and J ends lost 2 bases and 2 bases respectively, with 10 bases between them. CDR3 length: 15 amino acids. The germline V gene encodes CDR1 KGHSH and CDR2 LQKENI. CDR3 DNA: TGTGCCAGCTCACCAACGGGTTCCGGCAATCAGCCCCAGCATTTT. Encoded protein: CASSPTGSGNQPQHF.

The V gene is TRBV5-4, the J gene TRBJ2-4; TRBD2 might be the D (5 bases). The ends were cut back, 3 bases at V and 7 bases at J, with 8 bases in the middle. This CDR3 contains 12 residues. The germline V gene encodes CDR1 SGHNT and CDR2 YYREEE (reference sequence). The CDR3 protein is CASSSPGNIQYF. The CDR3 DNA reads as TGTGCCAGCAGCTCTCCGGGGAACATTCAGTACTTC.

This sequence joins TRBV29-1 and TRBJ2-1; TRBD2 matches at 15 bases. The CDR3 has 16 amino acids. V trimming: 6 bases; J trimming: 8 bases; junction bases outside the gene matches: 11. Germline loops: CDR1 SQVTM, CDR2 ANQGSEA. The DNA of the CDR3 is TGCAGCGTGAAGGGACTAGCGGGGGGCCGTCTCGATGAGCAGTTCTTC. This encodes CSVKGLAGGRLDEQFF.

The V call is TRBV12-3 or TRBV12-4, the J call TRBJ2-5; 13 bases match TRBD2. The CDR3 has 13 amino acids. The trim removed 8 bases at V and 5 bases at J, leaving 2 bases unmatched. The CDR3 loop is CASGLAGDETQYF. The DNA of the CDR3 is TGTGCCAGCGGACTAGCGGGGGATGAGACCCAGTACTTC.

The rearrangement links TRBV9 to TRBJ2-7; TRBD2 might be the D (5 bases). CDR3 length: 13 amino acids. Germline loops: CDR1 SGDLS, CDR2 YYNGEE. Trimming removed 6 bases from V and 0 bases from J, with 10 bases in between. Written as DNA, the CDR3 is TGTGCCAGCACCGACGGGGTCTCCTACGAGCAGTACTTC. This sequence encodes CASTDGVSYEQYF.

The CDR3 reads CATSVGDWGTDTQYF. The CDR3 coding sequence is TGTGCCACCAGTGTGGGTGACTGGGGCACAGATACGCAGTATTTT. J is TRBJ2-3 and V is TRBV24-1; D gene unclear. Per the germline V gene, CDR1 is KGHDR and CDR2 is SFDVKD. This CDR3 comprises 15 residues. V was clipped by 5 bases and J by 1 base, with 12 bases between them.